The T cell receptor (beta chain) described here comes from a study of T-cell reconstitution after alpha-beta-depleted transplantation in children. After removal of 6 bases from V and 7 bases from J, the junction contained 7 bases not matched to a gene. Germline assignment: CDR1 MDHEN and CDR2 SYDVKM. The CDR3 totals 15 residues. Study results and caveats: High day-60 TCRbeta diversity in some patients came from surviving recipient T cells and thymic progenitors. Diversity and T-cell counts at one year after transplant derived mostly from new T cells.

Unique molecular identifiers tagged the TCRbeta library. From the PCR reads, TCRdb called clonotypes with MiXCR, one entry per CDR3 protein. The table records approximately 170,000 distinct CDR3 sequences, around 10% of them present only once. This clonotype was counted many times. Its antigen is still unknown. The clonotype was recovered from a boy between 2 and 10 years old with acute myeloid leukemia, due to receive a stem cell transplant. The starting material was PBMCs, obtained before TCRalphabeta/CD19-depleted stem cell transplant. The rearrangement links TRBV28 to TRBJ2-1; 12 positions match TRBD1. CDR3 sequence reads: CASSPGTGGVNEQFF. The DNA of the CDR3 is TGTGCCAGCAGCCCCGGGACAGGGGGCGTGAATGAGCAGTTCTTC.